This T cell receptor beta chain was documented in a study of a mutant IDH1 vaccine in newly diagnosed glioma. Study details: There were 62.5% males and roughly 38% females among treated patients, whose mean age was approximately 40 years.

Measured with immunoSEQ multiplex PCR; TCRdb has only the in-frame clones, and not every one. The sample contains about 59,000 clones, 91% of which appear only once. This clone was found once. What it recognizes is unknown. The time point denotes: baseline, week 1 (first vaccination visit). Treatment described: pre-vaccination baseline after standard-of-care therapy. The ends were cut back, 7 bases at V and 5 bases at J, with 15 bases in the middle. CDR1 and CDR2 (germline): SGHNT, YYREEE (reference sequence). This CDR3 has 14 amino acids. Findings of the study overall: Pseudoprogression showed no apparent link to changes in top peripheral T cell clonotypes.

The origin of this receptor is a man between 45 and 60 years old with glioma. This chain uses TRBV5-4 with TRBJ2-2; weak D call: TRBD1 (6 bases). The sequencing here drew on PBMCs, taken from a glioma patient treated with radiotherapy, temozolomide or both. The CDR3 nucleotides are TGTGCCAGCGGAGGCACAGGGTCAACCGGGGAGCTGTTTTTT. As protein: CASGGTGSTGELFF.